This passage covers 8 T cell receptor beta chains from one sample sequenced in a study of blood T cell repertoires in COVID-19. Profiling relied on immunoSEQ multiplex PCR, and the TCRdb table lists in-frame clones only, not all of them. The sample records some 330,000 clones, about nine tenths being singletons. What was sequenced was PBMCs or T cells enriched from blood (not recorded which). These receptors originate from a man aged 25 to 40 who had recovered from COVID-19.

This chain uses TRBV11-2 with TRBJ2-2, with 7 bases identical to TRBD1. Trimming removed 5 bases from V and 2 bases from J; junction bases left unmatched: 8. Germline lookup yields CDR1 SGHAT and CDR2 FQNNGV. This CDR3 region has 16 residues. The CDR3 loop is CASSLRQGVNTGELFF. The CDR3 nucleotides are TGTGCCAGCAGCCTTAGACAGGGTGTTAACACCGGGGAGCTGTTTTTT.

This chain joins TRBV19 and TRBJ2-1; 10 bases align to TRBD2. From germline, CDR1 is LNHDA and CDR2 SQIVND (reference sequence). With V trimmed by 2 bases and J by 2 bases, 3 bases remained unmatched. This CDR3 is 16 amino acids long. CDR3 loop: CASSILAGAPYNEQFF. In DNA, the CDR3 is TGTGCCAGTAGTATACTAGCGGGAGCCCCCTACAATGAGCAGTTCTTC.

The sample holds a few counts of this clone. The V and J genes are TRBV24-1 and TRBJ2-1, with 8 bases aligning to TRBD1. From germline, CDR1 is KGHDR and CDR2 SFDVKD. CDR3 size: 15 residues. J gave up 6 bases and V 4 bases, and 7 bases lay outside the gene matches. The CDR3 bases are TGTGCCACCAGTGACCGGGACAGGTCGAGCAATGAGCAGTTCTTC. Its translation: CATSDRDRSSNEQFF.

The chain has TRBV6-5 and TRBJ2-7; 11 bases line up with TRBD1. The CDR3 totals 15 residues. V shed 4 bases and J 0 bases; nucleotides not matched to a gene: 2. CDR1 and CDR2 (germline): MNHEY, SVGAGI. CDR3 sequence reads: CASSFGQGASYEQYF. The DNA for the CDR3 is TGTGCCAGCAGTTTTGGACAGGGGGCCTCCTACGAGCAGTACTTC.

In DNA, the CDR3 is TGTGCCAGCTCACCAACGACAGGGTCCAATAATGAAGCTTTCTTT. It codes for CASSPTTGSNNEAFF. This chain uses TRBV18 with TRBJ1-1; 7 nucleotides match TRBD1. Germline V gene data show CDR1 as KGHSH and CDR2 as LQKENI. V lost 2 bases to trimming and J lost 7 bases; unmatched junction nucleotides: 10. CDR3 length: 15 residues.

This clone was seen a few times. The V and J genes are TRBV5-5 and TRBJ2-2, with 8 bases identical to TRBD1. V was clipped by 1 base and J by 5 bases; unmatched bases: 4. Per germline, CDR1 SGHKS and CDR2 YYEKEE (reference sequence). The CDR3 has 15 amino acids. Written as DNA, the CDR3 is TGTGCCAGCAGCTTGACAGGGGGGCGGACCGGGGAGCTGTTTTTT. Protein sequence: CASSLTGGRTGELFF.

In its sample, this clone was seen once. The chain has TRBV6-4 and TRBJ2-7, with 8 bases matching TRBD1. CDR3 length: 14 residues. Germline lookup yields CDR1 MRHNA and CDR2 SNTAGT. After removal of 2 bases from V and 7 bases from J, the junction contained 7 bases not matched to a gene. CDR3 sequence reads: CASSDGPGGSEQYF. As DNA, the CDR3 is TGTGCCAGCAGTGACGGGCCAGGGGGCTCTGAGCAGTACTTC.

The chain couples TRBV21-1 to TRBJ2-7; the table names TRBD1, a call not compared with the DNA. TRBV21-1 has pseudogene status. The length of the CDR3 is 15 residues. CDR3 DNA sequence: TGTGCCAGCAGCGCAAATCACGGACAATCAGAGCCCGTGGACTTC. Residues: CASSANHGQSEPVDF.